The present T cell receptor (beta chain) was sequenced within a study of brain T cells in children with intractable seizures. Time point: blood from clinic visit 5 months post-surgery; TSC patient then seizure free. Surgery cases with the highest brain T cell transcript signatures were chosen for sequencing. Pre-surgery treatment included at least one anti-epileptic drug. V dropped 2 bases and J dropped 0 bases, with 9 bases sitting between them. The CDR3 covers 15 residues. The germline gives CDR1 SGDLS, CDR2 YYNGEE. The assay was immunoSEQ multiplex PCR, and TCRdb's table has in-frame clones only and misses some. The table lists under 400,000 clones, over 90% of them singletons.

This sample comprised peripheral blood, obtained about 5 months after surgery. The clonotype originates from a boy under two years old with tuberous sclerosis and intractable seizures. V and J are TRBV9 and TRBJ1-3; D not resolved. CDR3 bases: TGTGCCAGCAGCGTCCACAGCGACTCTGGAAACACCATATATTTT. Translating gives CASSVHSDSGNTIYF.